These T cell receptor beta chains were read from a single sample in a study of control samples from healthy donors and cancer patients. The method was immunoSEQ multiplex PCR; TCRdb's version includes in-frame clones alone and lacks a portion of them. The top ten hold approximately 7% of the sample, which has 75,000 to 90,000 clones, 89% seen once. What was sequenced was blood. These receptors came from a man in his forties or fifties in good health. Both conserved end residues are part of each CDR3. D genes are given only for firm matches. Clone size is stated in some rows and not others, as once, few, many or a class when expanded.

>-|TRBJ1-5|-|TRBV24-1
TGTGCCACCAGTGACAGCGCCATTTTGAGCAATCAGCCCCAGCATTTT
CATSDSAILSNQPQHF
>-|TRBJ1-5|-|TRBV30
TGTGCCTGGAGTGGAGGGGATAATCAGCCCCAGCATTTT
CAWSGGDNQPQHF
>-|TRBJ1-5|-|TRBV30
TGTGCCTGGAGAGAACCCGACACGGGCGGCAATCAGCCCCAGCATTTT
CAWREPDTGGNQPQHF
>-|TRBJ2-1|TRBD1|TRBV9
TGTGCCAGCAGCGTAGGACAGGGTTGGGATGAGCAGTTCTTC
CASSVGQGWDEQFF
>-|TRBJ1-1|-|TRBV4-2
TGTGCCAGCAGCCAGCAGACGGGGGCTAACATGAACACTGAAGCTTTCTTT
CASSQQTGANMNTEAFF
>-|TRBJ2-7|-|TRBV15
TGTGCCACCAGCAGAGCCGGCAGTTCCTACGAGCAGTACTTC
CATSRAGSSYEQYF
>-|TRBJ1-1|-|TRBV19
TGTGCCAGTAGTATAGATAGCACGGGAGGCACTGAAGCTTTCTTT
CASSIDSTGGTEAFF
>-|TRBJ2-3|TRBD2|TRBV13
TGTGCCAGCAGCTCCACTGGTCGGCTAGCGGGGCACTCACGGAGGGATACGCAGTATTTT
CASSSTGRLAGHSRRDTQYF
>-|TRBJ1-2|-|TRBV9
TGTGCCAGCAGCGTCACAGGGAACGGTGGCTACACCTTC
CASSVTGNGGYTF
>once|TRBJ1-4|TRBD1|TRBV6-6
TGTGCCAGCAGTTTTAGGGGGCTTATTAATGAAAAACTGTTTTTT
CASSFRGLINEKLFF
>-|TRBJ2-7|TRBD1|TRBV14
TGTGCCAGCAGCCCGACAGGGCCCACCTACGAGCAGTACTTC
CASSPTGPTYEQYF
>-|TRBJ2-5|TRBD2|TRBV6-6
TGTGCCAGCGGGGTGGGACTAGCGGGGGCAGCGGAGACCCAGTACTTC
CASGVGLAGAAETQYF
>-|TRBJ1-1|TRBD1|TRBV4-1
TGCGCCAGCAGCCAACGGGACAGGCAGCTGGGCGCTTTCTTT
CASSQRDRQLGAFF
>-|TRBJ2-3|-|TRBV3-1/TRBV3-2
TGTGCCAGCAGCCCCTTCTCCCCAGATACGCAGTATTTT
CASSPFSPDTQYF
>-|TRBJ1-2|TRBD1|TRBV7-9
TGTGCCAGCAGCTTAGTTGTCGCAGGGGGAGGGTATGGCTACACCTTC
CASSLVVAGGGYGYTF
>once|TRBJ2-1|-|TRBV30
TGTGCCTGGGAGGGAGTCGCTAATGAGCAGTTCTTC
CAWEGVANEQFF
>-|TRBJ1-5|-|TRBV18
TGTGCCAGCTCACCAGGTAGCAATCAGCCCCAGCATTTT
CASSPGSNQPQHF
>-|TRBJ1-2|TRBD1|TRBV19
TGTGCCAGTACCCCGGGACAGGGGCCGGTAGGCTACACCTTC
CASTPGQGPVGYTF
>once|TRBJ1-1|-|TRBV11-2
TGTGCCAGCAGCTTGGGGGGACAAGTTGAAGCTTTCTTT
CASSLGGQVEAFF
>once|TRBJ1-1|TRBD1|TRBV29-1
TGCAGCGTTATACAGGGGTCCCAAGAAGCTTTCTTT
CSVIQGSQEAFF
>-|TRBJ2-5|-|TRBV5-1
TGCGCCAGCAGCTTGGGGCTTACTCAAGAGACCCAGTACTTC
CASSLGLTQETQYF
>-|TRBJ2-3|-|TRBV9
TGTGCCAGCACCCTAAGGGGGGGAAGCACAGATACGCAGTATTTT
CASTLRGGSTDTQYF
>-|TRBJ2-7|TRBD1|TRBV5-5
TGTGCCAGCAGTACTGACAGGGGTCCAATTTACGAGCAGTACTTC
CASSTDRGPIYEQYF
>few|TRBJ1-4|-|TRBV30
TGTGCCTGGATAGGCAGAGGGCGGCATGAAAAACTGTTTTTT
CAWIGRGRHEKLFF
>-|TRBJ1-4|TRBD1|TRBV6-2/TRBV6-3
TGTGCCAGCAGCCAACCGGGACAGGGAGACGAAAAACTGTTTTTT
CASSQPGQGDEKLFF
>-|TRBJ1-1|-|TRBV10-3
TGTGCCATCGAGACCGGGACGCCGAACACTGAAGCTTTCTTT
CAIETGTPNTEAFF
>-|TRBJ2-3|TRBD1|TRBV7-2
TGTGCCAGCAGCCCCGGGACAGGGCTTCGTGATACGCAGTATTTT
CASSPGTGLRDTQYF
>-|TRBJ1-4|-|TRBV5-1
TGCGCCAGCAGCTGGAGGGGGGCTGGTGAAAAACTGTTTTTT
CASSWRGAGEKLFF
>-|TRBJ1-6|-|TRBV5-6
TGTGCCAGCAGCTTGAGGCAGAGCTCCTATAATTCACCCCTCCACTTT
CASSLRQSSYNSPLHF
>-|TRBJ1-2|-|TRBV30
TGTGCCTGGAGTGGGGGGGACTATGGCTACACCTTC
CAWSGGDYGYTF
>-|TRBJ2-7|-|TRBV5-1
TGCGCCAGCAGCTTCAATGGGGGCAGCTCCTACGAGCAGTACTTC
CASSFNGGSSYEQYF
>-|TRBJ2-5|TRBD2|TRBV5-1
TGCGCCAGCAGCTATAGCGGGGATCGAGAGACCCAGTACTTC
CASSYSGDRETQYF
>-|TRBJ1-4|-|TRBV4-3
TGCGCCAGCAGCCAAGATCTCGCCCTGGGGAATGAAAAACTGTTTTTT
CASSQDLALGNEKLFF
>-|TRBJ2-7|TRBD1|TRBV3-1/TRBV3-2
TGTGCCAGCCGTCACGATGGGGGCCGGAGGGGGACAGGGGACGTCGAGCAGTACTTC
CASRHDGGRRGTGDVEQYF
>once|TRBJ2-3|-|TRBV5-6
TGTGCCAGCAGCTTGGCCACAGATACGCAGTATTTT
CASSLATDTQYF
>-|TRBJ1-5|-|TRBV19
TGTGCCAGTAGGGAACGGGGGGGTAGCAATCAGCCCCAGCATTTT
CASRERGGSNQPQHF
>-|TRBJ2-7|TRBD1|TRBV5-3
TGTGCCAGAAGCTTTACCCTCCGGGACAGATCCTACGAGCAGTACTTC
CARSFTLRDRSYEQYF
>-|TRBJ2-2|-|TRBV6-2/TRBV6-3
TGTGCCAGCAGTACGCCCAATAGCGGCACCGGGGAGCTGTTTTTT
CASSTPNSGTGELFF
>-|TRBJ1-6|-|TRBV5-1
TGCGCCAGCAGACAGGTTACTCTTAATTCACCCCTCCACTTT
CASRQVTLNSPLHF
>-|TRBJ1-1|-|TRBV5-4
TGTGCCAGCAGCTTACAGGGTTACGGGCTCACTGAAGCTTTCTTT
CASSLQGYGLTEAFF
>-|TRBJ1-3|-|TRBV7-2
TGTGCCAGCAGCGCCAGAGGGGGGATCTCTGGAAACACCATATATTTT
CASSARGGISGNTIYF
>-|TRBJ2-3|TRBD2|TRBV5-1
TGCGCCAGCAGCTTGTGGGGAACTAGCGGGGGGCCCACAGATACGCAGTATTTT
CASSLWGTSGGPTDTQYF
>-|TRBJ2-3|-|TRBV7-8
TGTGCCAGCAGCCGACGATTCGGCACAGATACGCAGTATTTT
CASSRRFGTDTQYF
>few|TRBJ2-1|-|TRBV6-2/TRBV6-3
TGTGCCAGCAGTGACGCCGGGACACCATACGGGCAGTTCTTC
CASSDAGTPYGQFF
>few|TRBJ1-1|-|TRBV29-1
TGCAGCCTCAACCGGGACCTGGGAACTGAAGCTTTCTTT
CSLNRDLGTEAFF
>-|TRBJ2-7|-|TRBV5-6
TGTGCCAGCAGCTTGTCCGGGTCGGGTGACGAGAAGTACTTC
CASSLSGSGDEKYF
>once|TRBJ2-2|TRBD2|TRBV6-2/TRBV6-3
TGTGCCAGCAGTTACACAGCGGGGTACGGGGAGCTGTTTTTT
CASSYTAGYGELFF
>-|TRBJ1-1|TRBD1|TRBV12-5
TGTGCTAGTGGTTTGGCAGGGGGCCTCACTGAAGCTTTCTTT
CASGLAGGLTEAFF
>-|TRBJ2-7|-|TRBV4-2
TGTGCCAGCAGCCAAGAAACGGGAATTGGAACCTACGAGCAGTACTTC
CASSQETGIGTYEQYF
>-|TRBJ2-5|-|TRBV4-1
TGCGCCAGCAGCCAAGATCCTGGGCTCCAAGAGACCCAGTACTTC
CASSQDPGLQETQYF
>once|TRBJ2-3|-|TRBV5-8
TGTGCCAGCAGCCTGTTTTCAGGGATCCCCACAGATACGCAGTATTTT
CASSLFSGIPTDTQYF
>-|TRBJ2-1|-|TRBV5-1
TGCGCCAGCAGCCCACCTTTTTCCAGATCCTACAATGAGCAGTTCTTC
CASSPPFSRSYNEQFF
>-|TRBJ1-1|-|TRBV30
TGTGCCTGGAGCCTAAATGGTGAAGCTTTCTTT
CAWSLNGEAFF